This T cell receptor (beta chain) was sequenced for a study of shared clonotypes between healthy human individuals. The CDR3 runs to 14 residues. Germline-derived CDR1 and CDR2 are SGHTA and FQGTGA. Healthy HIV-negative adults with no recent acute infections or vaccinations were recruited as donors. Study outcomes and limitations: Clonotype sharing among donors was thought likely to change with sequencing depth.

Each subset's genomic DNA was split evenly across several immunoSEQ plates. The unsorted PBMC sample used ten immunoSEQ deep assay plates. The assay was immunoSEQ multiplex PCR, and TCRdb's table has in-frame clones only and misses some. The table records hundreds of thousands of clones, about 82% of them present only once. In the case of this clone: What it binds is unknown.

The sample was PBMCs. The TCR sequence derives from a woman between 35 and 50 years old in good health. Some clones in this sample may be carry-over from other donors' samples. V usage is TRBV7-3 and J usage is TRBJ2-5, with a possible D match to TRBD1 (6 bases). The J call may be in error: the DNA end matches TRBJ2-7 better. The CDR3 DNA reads TGTGCCAGCAGCTTAGATCACAGGGCCAACGAGCAGTACTTC. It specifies CASSLDHRANEQYF.